This T cell receptor (beta chain) was identified in a study of cytomegalovirus exposure and HLA in healthy donors. Worth noting for this clone: Its matching antigen is unknown.

The germline V gene encodes CDR1 SGHNT and CDR2 YYREEE (reference sequence). The CDR3 runs to 15 residues. V lost 2 bases to trimming and J lost 2 bases, with 14 bases between them. It was with 60 Vbeta and 13 Jbeta primers that the PCR ran. Method: immunoSEQ multiplex PCR; TCRdb's copy keeps in-frame clones and lacks some. The sample has around 120,000 clones; approximately 84% are singletons. Study-level points and caveats: With further analysis later on, most CMV-associated TCR beta chains appeared HLA-restricted. Analysis performed later found more than 15,000 TCR beta sequences associated with HLA alleles at 0.05 false discovery rate. Productive rates of about 87% or about 30% were seen for most TCR beta V segments in an earlier analysis.

The chain recombines TRBV5-4 with TRBJ2-7; the D gene is possibly TRBD2 (6 bases). The sequence derives from a woman aged 40 to 50 in good health and CMV-seronegative. Sequencing was done on a sample of PBMCs. In DNA form, the CDR3 reads TGTGCCAGCAGCTTCGTTGGGAGGACCACCTACGAGCAGTACTTC. Its translation is CASSFVGRTTYEQYF.